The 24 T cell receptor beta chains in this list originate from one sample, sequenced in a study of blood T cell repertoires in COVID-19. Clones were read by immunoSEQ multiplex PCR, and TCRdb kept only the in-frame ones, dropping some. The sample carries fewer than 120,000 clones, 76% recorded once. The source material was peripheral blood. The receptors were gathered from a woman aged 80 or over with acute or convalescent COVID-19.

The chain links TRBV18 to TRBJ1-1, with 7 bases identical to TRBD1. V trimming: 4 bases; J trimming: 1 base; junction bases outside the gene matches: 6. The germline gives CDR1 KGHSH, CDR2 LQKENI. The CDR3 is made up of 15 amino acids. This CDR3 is CASSQEGARNTEAFF. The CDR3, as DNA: TGTGCCAGCTCACAAGAGGGGGCAAGGAACACTGAAGCTTTCTTT.

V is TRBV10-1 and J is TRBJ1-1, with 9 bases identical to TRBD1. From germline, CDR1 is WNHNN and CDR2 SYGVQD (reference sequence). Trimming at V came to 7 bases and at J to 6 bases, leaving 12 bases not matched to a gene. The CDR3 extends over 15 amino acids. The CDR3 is CASNPGTGSGAEAFF. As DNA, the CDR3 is TGCGCCAGCAACCCCGGGACAGGGTCGGGGGCTGAAGCTTTCTTT.

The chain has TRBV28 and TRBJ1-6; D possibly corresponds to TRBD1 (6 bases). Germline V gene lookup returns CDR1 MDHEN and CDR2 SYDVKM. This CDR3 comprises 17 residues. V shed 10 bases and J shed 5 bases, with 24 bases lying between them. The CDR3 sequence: CATGEGDSRGHNSPLHF. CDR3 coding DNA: TGTGCCACCGGGGAGGGGGATTCCAGGGGCCATAATTCACCCCTCCACTTT.

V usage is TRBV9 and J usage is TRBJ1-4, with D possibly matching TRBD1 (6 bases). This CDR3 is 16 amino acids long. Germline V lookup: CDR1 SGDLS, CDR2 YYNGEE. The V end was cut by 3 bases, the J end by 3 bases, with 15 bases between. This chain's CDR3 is CASSGRDTASNEKLFF. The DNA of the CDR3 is TGTGCCAGCAGCGGCCGGGACACCGCTTCTAATGAAAAACTGTTTTTT.

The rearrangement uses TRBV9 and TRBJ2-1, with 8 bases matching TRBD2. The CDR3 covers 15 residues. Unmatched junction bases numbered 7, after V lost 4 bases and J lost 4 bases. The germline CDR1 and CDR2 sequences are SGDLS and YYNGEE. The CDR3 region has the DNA TGTGCCAGCAGCATACAGGGACTAGAATACAATGAGCAGTTCTTC. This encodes CASSIQGLEYNEQFF.

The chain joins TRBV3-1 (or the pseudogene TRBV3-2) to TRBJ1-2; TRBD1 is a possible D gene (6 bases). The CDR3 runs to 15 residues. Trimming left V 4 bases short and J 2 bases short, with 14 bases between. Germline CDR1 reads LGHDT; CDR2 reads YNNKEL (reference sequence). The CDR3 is CASSPVQGTNYGYTF. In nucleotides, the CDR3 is TGTGCCAGCAGCCCGGTCCAGGGGACAAACTATGGCTACACCTTC.

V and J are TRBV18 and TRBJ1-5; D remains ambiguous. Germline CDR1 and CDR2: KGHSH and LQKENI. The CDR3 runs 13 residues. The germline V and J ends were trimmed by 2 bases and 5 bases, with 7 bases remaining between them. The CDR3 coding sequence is TGTGCCAGCTCACCAACAAATGATCAGCCCCAGCATTTT. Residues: CASSPTNDQPQHF. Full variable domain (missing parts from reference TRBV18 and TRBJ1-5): NAGVMQNPRHLVRRRGQEARLRCSPMKGHSHVYWYRQLPEEGLKFMVYLQKENIIDESGMPKERFSAEFPKEGPSILRIQQVVRGDSAAYFCASSPTNDQPQHFGDGTRLSIL.

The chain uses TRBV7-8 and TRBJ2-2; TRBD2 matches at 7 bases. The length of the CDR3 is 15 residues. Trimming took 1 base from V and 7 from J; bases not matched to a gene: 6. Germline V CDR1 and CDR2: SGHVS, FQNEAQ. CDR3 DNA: TGTGCCAGCAGCTTAGTTTGGCTAGCGGACGGGGAGCTGTTTTTT. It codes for CASSLVWLADGELFF.

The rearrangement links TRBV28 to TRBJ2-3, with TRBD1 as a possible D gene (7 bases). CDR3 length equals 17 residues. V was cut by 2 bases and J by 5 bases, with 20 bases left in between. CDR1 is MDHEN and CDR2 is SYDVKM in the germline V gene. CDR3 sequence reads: CASSLGGVGGTGDTQYF. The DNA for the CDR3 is TGTGCCAGCAGTTTAGGAGGGGTAGGGGGCACGGGAGATACGCAGTATTTT.

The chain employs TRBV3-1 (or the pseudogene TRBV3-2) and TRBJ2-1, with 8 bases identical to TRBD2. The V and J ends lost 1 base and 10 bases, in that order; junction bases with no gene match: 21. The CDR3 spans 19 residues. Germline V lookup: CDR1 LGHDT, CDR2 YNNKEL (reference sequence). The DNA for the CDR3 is TGTGCCAGCAGCCAAGTTCTCGGGTCGCTAGCGGGTGCAGGAGGGGAGCAGTTCTTC. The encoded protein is CASSQVLGSLAGAGGEQFF.

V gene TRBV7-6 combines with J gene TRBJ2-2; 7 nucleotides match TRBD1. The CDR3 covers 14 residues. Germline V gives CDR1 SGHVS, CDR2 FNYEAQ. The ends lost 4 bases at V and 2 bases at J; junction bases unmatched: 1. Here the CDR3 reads CASSYRGNTGELFF. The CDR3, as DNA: TGTGCCAGCAGCTACAGGGGTAACACCGGGGAGCTGTTTTTT.

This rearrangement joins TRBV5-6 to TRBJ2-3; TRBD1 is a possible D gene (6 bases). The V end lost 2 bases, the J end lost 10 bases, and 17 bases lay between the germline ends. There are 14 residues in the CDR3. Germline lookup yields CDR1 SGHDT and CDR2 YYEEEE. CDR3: CASSFAGGEGSQYF. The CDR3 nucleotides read TGTGCCAGCAGCTTTGCTGGGGGCGAGGGATCGCAGTATTTT.

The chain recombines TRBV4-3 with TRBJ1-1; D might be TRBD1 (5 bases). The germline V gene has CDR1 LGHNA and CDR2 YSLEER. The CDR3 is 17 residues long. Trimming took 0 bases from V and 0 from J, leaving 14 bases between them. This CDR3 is CASSQEKFQGMNTEAFF. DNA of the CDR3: TGCGCCAGCAGCCAAGAAAAGTTTCAGGGAATGAACACTGAAGCTTTCTTT.

CDR3 in DNA: TGCGCCAGCAGGGGGACAGGGGGCGCGAACGGGGAGCTGTTTTTT. This encodes CASRGTGGANGELFF. The chain has TRBV5-1 and TRBJ2-2, with 12 positions matching TRBD1. The CDR3 contains 15 residues. The V segment lost 5 bases and the J segment 7 bases; nucleotides outside the gene matches: 6. Germline CDR1 SGHRS, CDR2 YFSETQ. Looking up the rest from reference TRBV5-1 and TRBJ2-2 gives the full variable domain: KAGVTQTPRYLIKTRGQQVTLSCSPISGHRSVSWYQQTPGQGLQFLFEYFSETQRNKGNFPGRFSGRQFSNSRSEMNVSTLELGDSALYLCASRGTGGANGELFFGEGSRLTVL.

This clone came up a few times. This CDR3 is CASSPSTGPDNYGYTF. CDR3 coding DNA: TGCGCCAGCAGCCCCTCGACAGGGCCTGATAACTATGGCTACACCTTC. J is TRBJ1-2 and V is TRBV5-1; 7 nucleotides match TRBD1. The CDR3 has 16 amino acids. V dropped 4 bases and J dropped 1; count of bases not matched to a gene: 10. Looked up from germline, CDR1 is SGHRS and CDR2 is YFSETQ.

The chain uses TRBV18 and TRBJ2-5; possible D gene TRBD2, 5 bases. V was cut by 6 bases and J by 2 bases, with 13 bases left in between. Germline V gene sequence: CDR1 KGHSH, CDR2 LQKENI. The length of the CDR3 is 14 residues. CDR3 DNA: TGTGCCAGCTCCTTCGCCGGGGTACAAGAGACCCAGTACTTC. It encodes CASSFAGVQETQYF.

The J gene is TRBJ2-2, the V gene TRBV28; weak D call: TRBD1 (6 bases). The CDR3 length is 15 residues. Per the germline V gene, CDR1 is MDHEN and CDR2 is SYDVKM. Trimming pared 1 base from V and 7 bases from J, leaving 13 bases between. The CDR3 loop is CASSLYTQGSGELFF. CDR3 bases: TGTGCCAGCAGTTTATACACACAGGGCAGCGGGGAGCTGTTTTTT.

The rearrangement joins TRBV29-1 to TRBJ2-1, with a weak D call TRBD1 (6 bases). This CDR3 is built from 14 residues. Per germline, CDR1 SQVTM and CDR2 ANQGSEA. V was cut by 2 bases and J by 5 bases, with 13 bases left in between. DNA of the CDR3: TGCAGCGTTGAAATCCTACAGGGACACAATGAGCAGTTCTTC. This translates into CSVEILQGHNEQFF.

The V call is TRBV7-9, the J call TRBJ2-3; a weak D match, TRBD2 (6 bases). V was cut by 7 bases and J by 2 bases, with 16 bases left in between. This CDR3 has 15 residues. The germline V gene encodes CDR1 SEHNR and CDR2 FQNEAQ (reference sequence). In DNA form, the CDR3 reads TGTGCCAGCACCGCCGGGGCTAGCGCCACAGATACGCAGTATTTT. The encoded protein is CASTAGASATDTQYF.

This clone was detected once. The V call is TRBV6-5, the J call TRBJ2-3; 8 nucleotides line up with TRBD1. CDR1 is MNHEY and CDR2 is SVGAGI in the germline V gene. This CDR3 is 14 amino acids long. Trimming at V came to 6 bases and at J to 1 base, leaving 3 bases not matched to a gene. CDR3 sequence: CASSPTGGTDTQYF. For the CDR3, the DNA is TGTGCCAGCAGCCCGACAGGGGGCACAGATACGCAGTATTTT.

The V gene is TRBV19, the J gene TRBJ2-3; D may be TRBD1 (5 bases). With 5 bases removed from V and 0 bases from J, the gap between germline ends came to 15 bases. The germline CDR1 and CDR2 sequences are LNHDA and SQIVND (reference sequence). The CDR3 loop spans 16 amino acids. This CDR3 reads CASSLGRTKSTDTQYF. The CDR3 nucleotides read TGTGCCAGTAGTTTGGGGCGCACCAAGAGCACAGATACGCAGTATTTT.

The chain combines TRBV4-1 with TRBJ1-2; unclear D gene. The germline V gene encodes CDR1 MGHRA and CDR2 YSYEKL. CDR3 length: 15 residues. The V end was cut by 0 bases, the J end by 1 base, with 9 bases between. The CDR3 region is CASSQDLGVNYGYTF. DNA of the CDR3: TGCGCCAGCAGCCAAGATCTAGGAGTTAACTATGGCTACACCTTC.

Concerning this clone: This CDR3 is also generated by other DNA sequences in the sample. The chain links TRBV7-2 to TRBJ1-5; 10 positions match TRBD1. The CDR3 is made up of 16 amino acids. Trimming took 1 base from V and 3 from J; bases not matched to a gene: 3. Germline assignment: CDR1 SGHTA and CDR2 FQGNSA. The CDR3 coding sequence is TGTGCCAGCAGCTTAGGACAGGGGGCAAACAATCAGCCCCAGCATTTT. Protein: CASSLGQGANNQPQHF.

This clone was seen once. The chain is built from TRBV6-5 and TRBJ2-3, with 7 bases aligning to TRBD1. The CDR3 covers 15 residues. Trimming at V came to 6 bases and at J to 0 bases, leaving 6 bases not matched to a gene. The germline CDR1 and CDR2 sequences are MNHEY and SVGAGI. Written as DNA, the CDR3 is TGTGCCAGCAGATTCGGACAGGAAAGCACAGATACGCAGTATTTT. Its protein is CASRFGQESTDTQYF.